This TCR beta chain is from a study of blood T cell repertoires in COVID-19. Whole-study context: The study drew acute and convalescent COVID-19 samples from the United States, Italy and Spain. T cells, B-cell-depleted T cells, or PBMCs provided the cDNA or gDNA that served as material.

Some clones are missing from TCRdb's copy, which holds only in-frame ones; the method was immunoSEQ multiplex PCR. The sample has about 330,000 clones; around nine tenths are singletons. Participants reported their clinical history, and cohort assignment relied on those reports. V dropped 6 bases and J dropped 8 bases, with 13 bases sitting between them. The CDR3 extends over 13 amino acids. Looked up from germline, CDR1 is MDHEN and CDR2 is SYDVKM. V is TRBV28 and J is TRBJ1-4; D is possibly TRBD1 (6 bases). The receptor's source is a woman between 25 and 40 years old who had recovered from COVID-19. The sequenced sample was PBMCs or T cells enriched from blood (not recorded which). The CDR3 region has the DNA TGTGCCAGCAGACCGACAGGCGGGGAAAAACTGTTTTTT. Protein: CASRPTGGEKLFF.